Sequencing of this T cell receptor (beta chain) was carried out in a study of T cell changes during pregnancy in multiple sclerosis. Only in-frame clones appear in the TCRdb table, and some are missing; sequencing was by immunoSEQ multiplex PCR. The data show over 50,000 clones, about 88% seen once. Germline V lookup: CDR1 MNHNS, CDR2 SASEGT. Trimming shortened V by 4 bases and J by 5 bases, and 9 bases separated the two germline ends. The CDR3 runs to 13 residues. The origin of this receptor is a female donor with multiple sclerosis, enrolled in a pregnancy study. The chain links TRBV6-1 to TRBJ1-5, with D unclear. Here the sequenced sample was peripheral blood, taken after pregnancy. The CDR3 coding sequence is TGTGCCAGCAGTGTCCAGGTAGATCAGCCCCAGCATTTT. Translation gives CASSVQVDQPQHF.